This T cell receptor beta chain is drawn from a study of CD8 T cells in ankylosing spondylitis. Per germline, CDR1 SGHTA and CDR2 FQGTGA. After removal of 2 bases from V and 7 bases from J, the junction contained 5 bases not matched to a gene. The CDR3 covers 15 residues. MiXCR, run by TCRdb on the 5' RACE reads, gives a single entry per CDR3 protein. The sample includes about 190,000 distinct CDR3 sequences, about an eighth of them seen just once. V and J are TRBV7-3 and TRBJ2-2; 9 nucleotides match TRBD1. The sequenced material came from blood, either unsorted or a sorted T cell fraction (not recorded which). The TCR comes from a female donor with ankylosing spondylitis or in good health (not recorded which). The CDR3 spells CASSLVTGGNGELFF. The DNA of the CDR3 is TGTGCCAGCAGCTTAGTAACAGGGGGCAACGGGGAGCTGTTTTTT.